Sequencing of this T cell receptor beta chain was carried out in a study of siplizumab effects on memory and regulatory T cells. Study observations and caveats: It was never confirmed that proliferating Tregs from siplizumab cultures were suppressive.

Kept together in coculture, the mixed lymphocyte reaction cells spent 6 days at 37°C. Prior to a 1:1 mixing, responder PBMCs were labelled with CFSE and stimulator PBMCs with Violet Dye. This clone showed up just a few times. No antigen is known for it. Here immunoSEQ multiplex PCR was the method, and the copy in TCRdb shows in-frame clones only, minus some. Here the sample spans 3,000 to 4,000 clones, more than 45% being singletons. Source material: CFSE-low (dividing) CD4+ T cells sorted from an allogeneic mixed lymphocyte reaction. This sequence originates from a human donor in good health; the cells came from an allogeneic mixed lymphocyte reaction.

The CDR3 here is CASYSGDTQYF. DNA of the CDR3: TGTGCCAGCTATAGCGGAGATACGCAGTATTTT. J is TRBJ2-3 and V is TRBV6-5; D possibly corresponds to TRBD2 (6 bases). CDR3 length equals 11 residues. The germline V gene has CDR1 MNHEY and CDR2 SVGAGI. V gave up 8 bases and J gave up 5 bases, with 8 bases separating them.